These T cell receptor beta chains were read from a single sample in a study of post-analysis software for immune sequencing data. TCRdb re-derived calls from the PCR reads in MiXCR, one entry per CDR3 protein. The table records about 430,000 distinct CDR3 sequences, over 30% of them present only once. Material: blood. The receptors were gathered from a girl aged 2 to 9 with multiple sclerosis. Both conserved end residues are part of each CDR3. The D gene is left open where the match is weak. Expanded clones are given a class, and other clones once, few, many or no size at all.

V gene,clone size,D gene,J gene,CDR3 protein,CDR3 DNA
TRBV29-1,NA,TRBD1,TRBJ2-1,CSASGTGGDNEQFF,TGCAGCGCATCGGGGACAGGAGGGGACAATGAGCAGTTCTTC
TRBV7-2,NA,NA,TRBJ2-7,CASSRTFNSYEQYF,TGTGCCAGCAGCAGAACCTTTAACTCCTACGAGCAGTACTTC
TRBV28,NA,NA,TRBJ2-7,CASRRVWTNIEQYF,TGTGCCAGCAGGAGGGTATGGACTAATATCGAGCAGTACTTC
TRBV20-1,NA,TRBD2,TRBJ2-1,CSARVGGALDEQFF,TGCAGTGCCAGAGTCGGGGGGGCCCTGGATGAGCAGTTCTTC
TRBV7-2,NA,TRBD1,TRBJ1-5,CASSPGQGHQPQHF,TGTGCCAGCAGCCCCGGACAGGGTCATCAGCCCCAGCATTTT
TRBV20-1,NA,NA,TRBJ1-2,CRTTGADGYTF,TGCAGGACGACGGGGGCGGATGGCTACACCTTC
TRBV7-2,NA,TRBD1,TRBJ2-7,CASSFDRRQGSYEQYF,TGTGCCAGCAGTTTCGACCGGAGACAGGGCTCCTACGAGCAGTACTTC
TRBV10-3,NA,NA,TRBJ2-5,CAISEAQVQGTQYF,TGTGCCATCAGTGAGGCACAAGTTCAAGGGACCCAGTACTTC
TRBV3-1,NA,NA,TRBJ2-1,CASSQSPENERFF,TGTGCCAGCAGCCAGAGCCCTGAGAATGAGCGGTTCTTC
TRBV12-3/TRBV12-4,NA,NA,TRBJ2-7,CASSLDSEYYEQYF,TGTGCCAGCAGTTTGGACAGTGAGTACTACGAGCAGTACTTC
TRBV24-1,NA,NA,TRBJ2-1,CATSAQEWNEQFF,TGTGCCACCAGTGCCCAAGAGTGGAATGAGCAGTTCTTC
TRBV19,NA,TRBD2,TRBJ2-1,CASSITLAGSYNEQFF,TGTGCCAGTAGTATTACACTAGCGGGCTCCTACAATGAGCAGTTCTTC
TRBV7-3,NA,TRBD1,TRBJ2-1,CASSGRGQGDNEQFF,TGTGCCAGCAGCGGAAGGGGACAGGGGGACAATGAGCAGTTCTTC
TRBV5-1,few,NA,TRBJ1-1,CASSLTGMNTEAFF,TGTGCCAGCAGTTTAACGGGAATGAACACTGAAGCTTTCTTT
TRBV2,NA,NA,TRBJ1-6,CASRGVRGSSSYNSPLHF,TGTGCCAGCAGGGGGGTACGGGGGTCCAGCTCCTATAATTCACCCCTCCACTTT
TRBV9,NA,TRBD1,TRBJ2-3,CASSLTPGQGASDTQYF,TGTGCCAGCAGTCTAACCCCCGGACAGGGGGCTTCGGATACGCAGTATTTT
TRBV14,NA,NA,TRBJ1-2,CASSPVAGRGYTF,TGTGCCAGCAGCCCAGTCGCTGGTCGTGGCTACACCTTC
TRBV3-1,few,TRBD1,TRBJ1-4,CASSQTLTGASGRKLFF,TGTGCCAGCAGCCAAACCCTCACAGGGGCCTCAGGCCGAAAACTGTTTTTT
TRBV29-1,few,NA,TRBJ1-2,CSVAYRENYGYTF,TGCAGCGTGGCGTACAGGGAAAACTATGGCTACACCTTC
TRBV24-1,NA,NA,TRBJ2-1,CATSDLAGLSGDEQFF,TGTGCCACCAGTGATTTGGCGGGTCTTTCCGGGGATGAGCAGTTCTTC
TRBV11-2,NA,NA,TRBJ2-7,CASSPGLAGSTYEQYF,TGTGCCAGCAGCCCCGGGCTGGCAGGGTCGACCTACGAGCAGTACTTC
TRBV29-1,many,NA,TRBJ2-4,CSVDGQGDKNIQYF,TGCAGCGTTGATGGGCAGGGTGACAAAAACATTCAGTACTTC
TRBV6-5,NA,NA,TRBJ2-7,CASSPPGLYEQYF,TGTGCCAGCAGCCCTCCGGGCCTCTACGAGCAGTACTTC
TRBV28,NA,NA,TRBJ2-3,CASRQSTDTQYF,TGTGCCAGCAGGCAGAGCACAGATACGCAGTATTTT
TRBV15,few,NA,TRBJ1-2,CATSARRGTTNGYTF,TGTGCCACCAGCGCACGCCGAGGGACAACTAATGGCTACACCTTC
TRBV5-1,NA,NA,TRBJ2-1,CASREVDEQFF,TGCGCCAGCAGGGAGGTGGATGAGCAGTTCTTC
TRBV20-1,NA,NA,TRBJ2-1,CSARDHSEHSYNEQFF,TGCAGTGCTAGAGATCACAGCGAACACTCCTACAATGAGCAGTTCTTC